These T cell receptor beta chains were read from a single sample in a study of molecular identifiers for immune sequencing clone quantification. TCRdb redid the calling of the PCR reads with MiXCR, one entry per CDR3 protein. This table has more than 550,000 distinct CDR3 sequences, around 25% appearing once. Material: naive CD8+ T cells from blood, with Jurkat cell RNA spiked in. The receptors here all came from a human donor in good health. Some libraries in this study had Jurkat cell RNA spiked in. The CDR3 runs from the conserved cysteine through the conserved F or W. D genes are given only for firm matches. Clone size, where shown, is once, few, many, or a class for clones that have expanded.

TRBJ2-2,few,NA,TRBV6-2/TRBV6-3,TGTGCCAGCAGTTATCAGCGGGACACCGGGGAGCTGTTTTTT,CASSYQRDTGELFF
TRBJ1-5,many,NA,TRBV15,TGTGCCACCAGCAGAGATCGGGGGATTCAGCCCCAGCATTTT,CATSRDRGIQPQHF
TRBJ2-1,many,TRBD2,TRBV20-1,TGCAGTGCTAGAGATGGGACTAGCGGCCACAATGAGCAGTTCTTC,CSARDGTSGHNEQFF
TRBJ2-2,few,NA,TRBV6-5,TGTGCCAGCAGAGATGTTGGAGGGGCTTACACCGGGGAGCTGTTTTTT,CASRDVGGAYTGELFF
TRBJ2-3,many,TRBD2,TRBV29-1,TGCAGCGTTGAAGCCTGGGACTACCTCACAGATACGCAGTATTTT,CSVEAWDYLTDTQYF
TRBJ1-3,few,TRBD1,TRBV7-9,TGTGCCAGCAGCAGAAGGACAGGGAGCTCTGGAAACACCATATATTTT,CASSRRTGSSGNTIYF
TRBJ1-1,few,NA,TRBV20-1,TGCAGTGCTCGGGACGGTGACACTGAAGCTTTCTTT,CSARDGDTEAFF
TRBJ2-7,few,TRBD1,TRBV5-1,TGCGCCAGCAGCCCGGACAGGGGCGGCGGTTACGAGCAGTACTTC,CASSPDRGGGYEQYF
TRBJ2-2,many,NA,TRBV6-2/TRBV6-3,TGTGCCAGCAGTTATTGGAGCGGGGAGCTGTTTTTT,CASSYWSGELFF
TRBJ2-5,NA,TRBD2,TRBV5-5,TGTGCCAGCAGCTTGGGATGGCCCACTAGCGGGAGTTTAGAGACCCAGTACTTC,CASSLGWPTSGSLETQYF
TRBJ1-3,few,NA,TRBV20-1,TGCAGTGCTAGAGATTCACAAACCTCTGGAAACACCATATATTTT,CSARDSQTSGNTIYF
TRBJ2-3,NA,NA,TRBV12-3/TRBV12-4,TGTGCCAGCAGTTTCGGACCGGGCACAGATACGCAGTATTTT,CASSFGPGTDTQYF